This TCR beta chain originates from a study of CD8+ T cells in alopecia areata. Turning to the study itself: Treated individuals took tofacitinib by mouth, 5 to 10 mg twice daily.

Trimming removed 3 bases from V and 4 bases from J; junction bases left unmatched: 8. CDR3 length: 15 residues. Per germline, CDR1 SGHRS and CDR2 YFSETQ. This clone was picked up one time. Noted treatment: oral pan-JAK inhibitor, 5-10 mg twice daily. Once RNA had been extracted, it was reverse transcribed into cDNA to act as the sequencing template. Repertoires were generated with immunoSEQ multiplex PCR, while TCRdb's copy carries only in-frame clones and drops some. Found here are roughly 180,000 clones, approximately 53% of them singletons; the top ten hold more than 10%. The sequences come from CD8+ T cells sorted from blood, collected at week 24, from a patient treated with tofacitinib. This TCR came from a human donor with alopecia areata. This chain joins TRBV5-1 and TRBJ2-5; 8 nucleotides line up with TRBD2. The DNA of the CDR3 is TGCGCCAGCAGCTATTCCGGGACTAGAGGAGAGACCCAGTACTTC. Translating gives CASSYSGTRGETQYF.